The 30 T cell receptor beta chains below come from one sample, sequenced in a study of cytomegalovirus exposure and HLA in healthy donors (dated by TCRdb to about 2017). To prepare the library, the immunoSEQ multiplex PCR assay was applied. The multiplex PCR relied on a mix of 60 forward primers for TCR Vbeta segments and 13 reverse primers for TCR Jbeta segments. TCRdb carries this immuneACCESS record with in-frame sequences only. Its versions omit some clonotypes, under half of them owing to an unresolved V gene in the studies checked, with the rest unexplained. In this sample the table shows 200,000 to 300,000 clones, approximately 84% of which occur a single time. The top ten clonotypes cover about 2% of the sample. Sequenced material: PBMCs. Every receptor here comes from a woman aged 40 to 50 in good health and CMV-seropositive.

This clone was seen just once. The gene calls are TRBV7-9 and TRBJ2-7; 7 nucleotides match TRBD1. This CDR3 region has 14 residues. After removal of 3 bases from V and 6 bases from J, the junction contained 8 bases not matched to a gene. The germline V gene encodes CDR1 SEHNR and CDR2 FQNEAQ (reference sequence). The CDR3 loop reads CASSLAGGSVEQYF. Written as DNA, the CDR3 is TGTGCCAGCAGCTTGGCAGGGGGAAGTGTCGAGCAGTACTTC.

The V gene is TRBV6-5, the J gene TRBJ2-7, with D tentatively TRBD2 (5 bases). The CDR3 is 14 residues long. V lost 1 base to trimming and J lost 0 bases, with 7 bases between them. Germline CDR1 MNHEY, CDR2 SVGAGI. The CDR3 nucleotides are TGTGCCAGCAGTTACTTTGGGAGCTCCTACGAGCAGTACTTC. This encodes CASSYFGSSYEQYF.

This clone was seen more than once but under ten times. The chain couples TRBV25-1 to TRBJ2-5, with TRBD2 as a possible D gene (7 bases). The CDR3 is 13 amino acids. Trimming shortened V by 8 bases and J by 6 bases, and 16 bases separated the two germline ends. Germline V gene data show CDR1 as MGHDK and CDR2 as SYGVNS. The CDR3 DNA follows: TGTGCCAGCGCCCGGGGGGCCGAGAAGACCCAGTACTTC. This codes for CASARGAEKTQYF.

J is TRBJ1-2 and V is TRBV19; 7 bases line up with TRBD1. The V gene end was trimmed by 3 bases and the J gene end by 3 bases; junction bases not matched to a gene: 7. Germline V lookup: CDR1 LNHDA, CDR2 SQIVND (reference sequence). The CDR3 is 15 amino acids. CDR3 in amino acids: CASSMGQLQYYGYTF. CDR3 bases: TGTGCCAGTAGTATGGGACAGCTCCAGTACTATGGCTACACCTTC.

The chain joins TRBV15 to TRBJ2-5; the match to TRBD2 covers 8 bases. The CDR3 runs 15 residues. Trimming took 2 bases from V and 4 from J; bases not matched to a gene: 6. The germline V gene encodes CDR1 LNHNV and CDR2 YYDKDF (reference sequence). The CDR3: CATSRPGGGPETQYF. CDR3 in DNA: TGTGCCACCAGCAGACCCGGGGGGGGGCCAGAGACCCAGTACTTC.

V gene TRBV28 combines with J gene TRBJ1-2; D is unresolved. From germline, CDR1 is MDHEN and CDR2 SYDVKM. The ends were cut back, 6 bases at V and 5 bases at J, with 10 bases in the middle. The CDR3 totals 12 residues. The CDR3 sequence: CASSFKTYGYTF. The CDR3 nucleotides are TGTGCCAGCAGCTTTAAAACTTATGGCTACACCTTC.

This clone came up a few times. The chain is built from TRBV7-9 and TRBJ2-5; 10 nucleotides line up with TRBD1. The CDR3 is made up of 15 amino acids. Germline CDR1 SEHNR, CDR2 FQNEAQ (reference sequence). The J segment lost 5 bases and the V segment lost 7 bases, leaving 10 bases of the junction unmatched. CDR3 residues: CASTKSTGGSETQYF. CDR3 coding DNA: TGTGCCAGCACCAAATCGACAGGGGGCAGTGAGACCCAGTACTTC.

The chain carries TRBV5-4 and TRBJ1-2; D not certain. The germline V gene has CDR1 SGHNT and CDR2 YYREEE (reference sequence). The CDR3 is made up of 14 amino acids. The V end was cut by 3 bases, the J end by 2 bases, with 11 bases between. This CDR3 reads CASSSPGGNYGYTF. The CDR3 coding sequence is TGTGCCAGCAGCTCTCCCGGAGGGAACTATGGCTACACCTTC.

V and J are TRBV4-2 and TRBJ2-7, with TRBD1 matching 7 bases. The CDR3 consists of 15 residues. V trimming: 1 base; J trimming: 7 bases; junction bases outside the gene matches: 10. The germline V gene has CDR1 LGHNA and CDR2 YNFKEQ. CDR3 protein: CASSQAAGGIREQYF. CDR3 bases: TGTGCCAGCAGCCAAGCGGCAGGGGGAATTCGGGAGCAGTACTTC.

The rearrangement uses TRBV19 and TRBJ2-7; 7 bases fit TRBD2. CDR3 length: 14 residues. CDR1 is LNHDA and CDR2 is SQIVND in the germline V gene (reference sequence). The trim removed 5 bases at V and 4 bases at J, leaving 8 bases unmatched. The chain's CDR3 is CASSRTGTNYEQYF. CDR3 in DNA: TGTGCCAGTAGTCGCACCGGGACTAATTACGAGCAGTACTTC.

The chain combines TRBV2 with TRBJ1-2; possibly TRBD1 for D (5 bases). The CDR3 sequence is 13 residues long. Per the germline V gene, CDR1 is SNHLY and CDR2 is FYNNEI. V shed 3 bases and J shed 8 bases, with 13 bases lying between them. The chain's CDR3 is CASSEIRVEGYTF. In DNA, the CDR3 is TGTGCCAGCAGTGAGATCAGGGTGGAGGGCTACACCTTC. Full variable domain (missing parts from reference TRBV2 and TRBJ1-2): EPEVTQTPSHQVTQMGQEVILRCVPISNHLYFYWYRQILGQKVEFLVSFYNNEISEKSEIFDDQFSVERPDGSNFTLKIRSTKLEDSAMYFCASSEIRVEGYTFGSGTRLTVV.

The V and J genes are TRBV5-6 and TRBJ2-5; 9 nucleotides agree with TRBD1. The CDR3 loop spans 16 amino acids. Germline V CDR1 and CDR2: SGHDT, YYEEEE. V trimming: 4 bases; J trimming: 5 bases; junction bases outside the gene matches: 12. The CDR3 DNA is TGTGCCAGCAGCACGCCGGGACAGGGATTGTTGGAGACCCAGTACTTC. Encoded protein: CASSTPGQGLLETQYF. The full variable domain, completed using reference TRBV5-6 and TRBJ2-5, is DAGVTQSPTHLIKTRGQQVTLRCSPKSGHDTVSWYQQALGQGPQFIFQYYEEEERQRGNFPDRFSGHQFPNYSSELNVNALLLGDSALYLCASSTPGQGLLETQYFGPGTRLLVL.

The chain recombines TRBV18 with TRBJ1-1; 11 bases map to TRBD1. Trimming cost V 3 bases and J 4 bases; bases outside gene matches: 1. Germline V CDR1 and CDR2: KGHSH, LQKENI. This CDR3 is 14 amino acids long. The CDR3 reads CASSPGTGGTEAFF. CDR3 in DNA: TGTGCCAGCTCACCCGGGACAGGGGGCACTGAAGCTTTCTTT.

The chain recombines TRBV6-1 with TRBJ2-7; D is uncertain. Looked up from germline, CDR1 is MNHNS and CDR2 is SASEGT. The CDR3 consists of 12 residues. The ends were cut back, 5 bases at V and 3 bases at J, with 8 bases in the middle. CDR3 sequence: CASSLINYEQYF. CDR3 nucleotides: TGTGCCAGCAGTTTAATTAACTACGAGCAGTACTTC.

The rearrangement joins TRBV4-2 to TRBJ2-5, with 9 bases matching TRBD2. V was clipped by 1 base and J by 2 bases; unmatched bases: 11. The CDR3 is 18 amino acids. In germline, CDR1 is LGHNA, CDR2 YNFKEQ. The CDR3 is CASSQGPSGMLGQETQYF. The DNA for the CDR3 is TGTGCCAGCAGCCAAGGTCCTAGCGGGATGTTGGGGCAAGAGACCCAGTACTTC.

The rearrangement uses TRBV6-5 and TRBJ2-5; the D gene is possibly TRBD1 (5 bases). The tail of the sequence fits TRBJ2-7 better, so the J call may be wrong. Germline loops: CDR1 MNHEY, CDR2 SVGAGI. CDR3 length: 12 residues. The CDR3 region is CASSRDSYEQYF. CDR3 DNA sequence: TGTGCCAGCAGCCGCGACAGTTACGAGCAGTACTTC.

The V and J genes are TRBV12-5 and TRBJ2-1; D possibly corresponds to TRBD1 (6 bases). V shed 6 bases and J shed 4 bases, with 10 bases lying between them. This CDR3 comprises 13 residues. CDR1 is LGHNT, CDR2 FRNRAP, per germline. This chain's CDR3 is CASGPDSYNEQFF. CDR3 sequence (DNA): TGTGCTAGTGGCCCGGACAGTTACAATGAGCAGTTCTTC.

This chain connects TRBV30 to TRBJ1-4; 7 nucleotides align to TRBD1. Trimming cost V 0 bases and J 0 bases; bases outside gene matches: 1. The CDR3 has 15 residues. CDR1 is GTSNPN and CDR2 is SVGIG in the germline V gene (reference sequence). For the CDR3, the DNA is TGTGCCTGGAGTGTGGGACAGTCAACTAATGAAAAACTGTTTTTT. Translated, it gives CAWSVGQSTNEKLFF.

Concerning this clone itself: The junction departs from the called germline gene at one end, perhaps through a read error. The sample has other DNA sequences that encode this CDR3 too. The rearrangement links TRBV5-4 to TRBJ2-1, with D perhaps matching TRBD1 (6 bases). From germline, CDR1 is SGHNT and CDR2 YYREEE (reference sequence). The CDR3 has 16 amino acids. CDR3 residues: CASSSNDRISYNEQFF. The CDR3 DNA sequence: TGTGCCAGCAGCTCCAATGACAGGATCTCCTATAATGAGCAGTTCTTC.

The chain recombines TRBV28 with TRBJ2-2; 8 positions match TRBD2. The CDR3 is 14 amino acids. CDR1 and CDR2 (germline): MDHEN, SYDVKM. The V gene end was trimmed by 7 bases and the J gene end by 5 bases; junction bases not matched to a gene: 6. The CDR3 region is CASIEAGVTGELFF. In DNA, the CDR3 is TGTGCCAGCATAGAAGCGGGAGTTACCGGGGAGCTGTTTTTT.

The gene calls are TRBV4-1 and TRBJ1-3; no reliable D call. Germline CDR1 MGHRA, CDR2 YSYEKL. Trimming pared 1 base from V and 8 bases from J, leaving 12 bases between. The CDR3 consists of 14 residues. DNA of the CDR3: TGCGCCAGCAGCCAAGGGAGGGAACGAGACACCATATATTTT. It specifies CASSQGRERDTIYF.

The V and J genes are TRBV28 and TRBJ2-5; no clear D. The CDR3 extends over 12 amino acids. Trimming pared 4 bases from V and 1 base from J, leaving 4 bases between. From germline, CDR1 is MDHEN and CDR2 SYDVKM. The CDR3 DNA reads as TGTGCCAGCAGTTCCTTCCAAGAGACCCAGTACTTC. Its protein product is CASSSFQETQYF.

The chain combines TRBV4-3 with TRBJ2-1; 15 nucleotides match TRBD2. Trimming took 3 bases from V and 7 from J; bases not matched to a gene: 10. CDR3 size: 18 residues. Germline CDR1 is LGHNA and CDR2 is YSLEER. Here the CDR3 DNA reads TGCGCCAGCAGCCAGACCTCTTTAGGGACTAGCGGGAGGAATGAGCAGTTCTTC. Translating gives CASSQTSLGTSGRNEQFF.

The chain combines TRBV9 with TRBJ2-5; TRBD2 aligns across 7 bases. Looked up from germline, CDR1 is SGDLS and CDR2 is YYNGEE. J was trimmed by 4 bases and V by 0 bases; bases with no gene match: 9. The CDR3 runs to 16 residues. The CDR3 loop is CASSVAGGSFGETQYF. In DNA, the CDR3 is TGTGCCAGCAGCGTAGCGGGGGGTTCATTCGGAGAGACCCAGTACTTC.

In its sample, this clone was seen a few times. The chain uses TRBV9 and TRBJ2-7, with D possibly TRBD2 on 5 matching bases. Trimming cost V 1 base and J 8 bases, with 13 bases left between them. CDR3 length: 13 residues. Looked up from germline, CDR1 is SGDLS and CDR2 is YYNGEE. CDR3 DNA: TGTGCCAGCAGCGTAAGGGAGAGGGATAAGCAGTACTTC. Its translation: CASSVRERDKQYF.

The gene calls are TRBV9 and TRBJ2-3; 8 positions agree with TRBD2. This CDR3 contains 16 residues. J gave up 3 bases and V 4 bases, and 10 bases lay outside the gene matches. Germline V gene lookup returns CDR1 SGDLS and CDR2 YYNGEE. DNA of the CDR3: TGTGCCAGCAGCCCCCGGGCAGCTAGCGGGACAGATACGCAGTATTTT. Translated: CASSPRAASGTDTQYF.

As regards this clone: Additional DNA sequences in this sample encode the identical CDR3. V usage is TRBV5-1 and J usage is TRBJ2-3; 12 bases are shared with TRBD2. CDR1 SGHRS and CDR2 YFSETQ come from the germline V gene. After removal of 0 bases from V and 9 bases from J, the junction contained 5 bases not matched to a gene. This CDR3 is 15 amino acids long. CDR3 sequence (DNA): TGCGCCAGCAGCTTGGTGACTAGCGGGAGTGACACGCAGTATTTT. Its translation is CASSLVTSGSDTQYF.

The V call is TRBV7-2, the J call TRBJ2-5, with 8 bases aligning to TRBD1. CDR3 length: 15 amino acids. V trimming: 5 bases; J trimming: 3 bases; junction bases outside the gene matches: 8. In germline, CDR1 is SGHTA, CDR2 FQGNSA. For the CDR3, the DNA is TGTGCCAGCAGCCAGCCTACAGGGGGAAAAGAGACCCAGTACTTC. Amino acid sequence: CASSQPTGGKETQYF.

The CDR3 sequence is CAWWRGLMNTEAFF. For the CDR3, the DNA is TGTGCCTGGTGGAGGGGACTAATGAACACTGAAGCTTTCTTT. This chain connects TRBV30 to TRBJ1-1; D is possibly TRBD1 (5 bases). The CDR3 contains 14 residues. Germline CDR1 GTSNPN, CDR2 SVGIG (reference sequence). V shed 5 bases and J shed 0 bases, with 13 bases lying between them.

The chain employs TRBV27 and TRBJ2-1, with TRBD2 identical over 14 bases. The CDR3 runs to 16 residues. J was trimmed by 2 bases and V by 3 bases; bases with no gene match: 0. Per germline, CDR1 MNHEY and CDR2 SMNVEV (reference sequence). The CDR3 DNA follows: TGTGCCAGCAGTTTGACTAGCGGGAGGGCCTACAATGAGCAGTTCTTC. This gives the protein CASSLTSGRAYNEQFF.